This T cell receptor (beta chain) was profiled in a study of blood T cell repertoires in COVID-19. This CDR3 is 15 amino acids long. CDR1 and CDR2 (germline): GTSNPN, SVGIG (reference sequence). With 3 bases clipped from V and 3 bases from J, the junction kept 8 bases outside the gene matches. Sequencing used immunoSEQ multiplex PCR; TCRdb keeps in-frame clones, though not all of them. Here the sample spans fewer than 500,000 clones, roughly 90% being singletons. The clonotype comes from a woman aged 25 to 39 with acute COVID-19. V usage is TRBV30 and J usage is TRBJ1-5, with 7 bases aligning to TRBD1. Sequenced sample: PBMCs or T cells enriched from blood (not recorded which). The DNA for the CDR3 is TGTGCCTGGAGCCGAGGGGGCGCGGACAATCAGCCCCAGCATTTT. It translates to CAWSRGGADNQPQHF.